This T cell receptor (beta chain) was documented in a study of graft-versus-host responses after intestinal transplantation. Study-wide points: In patients with graft-donor T cell macrochimerism, allograft graft-versus-host to host-versus-graft clonal ratios were high.

Note on this clone: The antigen is not known.

Generated by immunoSEQ multiplex PCR, the TCRdb table keeps only in-frame clones and is missing some. The data contain 40,000 or so clones, roughly 87% of them singletons. The sample in question was PBMCs, obtained more than 950 days after transplant. This TCR was recovered from a human patient who received an intestinal transplant, so some T cells may come from the graft donor.

CDR3 region: CASSLGAGGSRTGELFF. CDR3 nucleotides: TGTGCCAGCAGTTTAGGGGCGGGAGGGTCCCGCACCGGGGAGCTGTTTTTT. The V call is TRBV28, the J call TRBJ2-2; 9 nucleotides line up with TRBD2. The V segment lost 2 bases and the J segment 4 bases; nucleotides outside the gene matches: 8. This CDR3 is built from 17 residues. The germline V gene has CDR1 MDHEN and CDR2 SYDVKM.